Following are 18 T cell receptor beta chains from one sample sequenced in a study of T cells in Graves' hyperthyroidism and ophthalmopathy. RNA transcripts gave rise to amplified TCR beta CDR3 regions. TCR CDR3 regions were first amplified by RT-PCR with HTBI primers. TCRdb re-called the multiplex PCR reads through MiXCR, storing one row per CDR3 protein. The table shows hundreds of thousands of distinct CDR3 sequences, with around 46% occurring only once. What was sequenced was peripheral blood or thyroid tissue (not recorded which). Receptors originate from a woman younger than 35 with Graves' hyperthyroidism.

In nucleotides, the CDR3 is TGCAGTGCTAGGTCCCAGGGGAACAATCAGCCCCAGCATTTT. It specifies CSARSQGNNQPQHF. The chain employs TRBV20-1 and TRBJ1-5; D is possibly TRBD1 (6 bases). Trimming removed 3 bases at V and 3 bases at J, with 12 bases between. The CDR3 covers 14 residues. Germline-derived CDR1 and CDR2 are DFQATT and SNEGSKA (reference sequence).

This clonotype was counted many times. J is TRBJ1-2 and V is TRBV10-3; 11 bases are a match to TRBD1. The germline V gene has CDR1 ENHRY and CDR2 SYGVKD. There are 15 residues in the CDR3. V shed 2 bases, J shed 6 bases, and the junction held 5 bases outside the gene matches. The CDR3 sequence: CAISETGQGANGYTF. The CDR3 DNA reads TGTGCCATCAGTGAGACCGGACAGGGGGCTAATGGCTACACCTTC.

This clonotype was picked up a small number of times. The gene calls are TRBV7-9 and TRBJ1-4, with 7 bases that match TRBD1. This CDR3 spans 14 amino acids. The V and J ends lost 7 bases and 5 bases, in that order; junction bases with no gene match: 7. Germline V CDR1 and CDR2: SEHNR, FQNEAQ (reference sequence). The CDR3 DNA reads as TGTGCCAGCATTGAGGGGGGACAGAATGAAAAACTGTTTTTT. Its translation: CASIEGGQNEKLFF. Filled out from reference TRBV7-9 and TRBJ1-4, the complete variable domain reads DTGVSQNPRHKITKRGQNVTFRCDPISEHNRLYWYRQTLGQGPEFLTYFQNEAQLEKSRLLSDRFSAERPKGSFSTLEIQRTEQGDSAMYLCASIEGGQNEKLFFGSGTQLSVL.

Notes on this clonotype: This may arise from a read error, as a much more abundant clone is one base away. The chain recombines TRBV15 with TRBJ2-2; D unresolved. This CDR3 region has 16 residues. Germline V gene lookup returns CDR1 LNHNV and CDR2 YYDKDF (reference sequence). Trimming took 1 base from V and 6 from J, leaving 15 bases between them. CDR3 region: CATSRGPGFWSGELFF. CDR3 coding DNA: TGTGCCACCAGCAGAGGCCCGGGCTTCTGGTCCGGGGAGCTGTTTTTT.

This clonotype was seen many times. In DNA, the CDR3 is TGTGCCAGCAGCATAAGGTCTGGGGCCAACGTCCTGACTTTC. It encodes CASSIRSGANVLTF. The V call is TRBV10-3, the J call TRBJ2-6; D remains ambiguous. The ends were cut back, 10 bases at V and 1 base at J, with 11 bases in the middle. The germline V gene has CDR1 ENHRY and CDR2 SYGVKD. This CDR3 region has 14 residues.

The chain recombines TRBV2 with TRBJ1-1; tentatively, D is TRBD1 (6 bases). CDR1 and CDR2 from the germline V gene are SNHLY and FYNNEI. Trimming shortened V by 7 bases and J by 6 bases, and 9 bases separated the two germline ends. This CDR3 contains 11 residues. CDR3 loop: CASITGSEAFF. As DNA, the CDR3 is TGTGCCAGCATTACAGGGTCTGAAGCTTTCTTT.

The CDR3 loop is CASSQENRGHQPQHF. DNA for the CDR3: TGTGCCAGCAGCCAAGAAAACAGGGGGCATCAGCCCCAGCATTTT. The V call is TRBV7-8, the J call TRBJ1-5; the match to TRBD1 covers 9 bases. Losses at the gene ends were 5 bases for V and 5 bases for J; bases not matched to a gene: 7. CDR3 length: 15 residues. The germline V gene has CDR1 SGHVS and CDR2 FQNEAQ.

The chain employs TRBV2 and TRBJ1-2; D is unclear. Trimming removed 3 bases at V and 6 bases at J, with 14 bases between. Germline CDR1 and CDR2: SNHLY and FYNNEI. The CDR3 sequence is 14 residues long. CDR3 protein: CASSESFPGDGYTF. CDR3 coding DNA: TGTGCCAGCAGTGAGAGTTTCCCGGGCGATGGCTACACCTTC.

The chain recombines TRBV6-1 with TRBJ2-5, with 14 bases lining up with TRBD2. Losses at the gene ends were 4 bases for V and 1 base for J; bases not matched to a gene: 2. The CDR3 is made up of 16 amino acids. Germline-derived CDR1 and CDR2 are MNHNS and SASEGT. CDR3 loop: CASSGLAGGSQETQYF. The DNA of the CDR3 is TGTGCCAGCAGTGGACTAGCGGGAGGGTCCCAAGAGACCCAGTACTTC.

This clonotype was seen ten or more times. The chain is built from TRBV10-1 and TRBJ1-5, with D hard to call. The CDR3 extends over 13 amino acids. Looked up from germline, CDR1 is WNHNN and CDR2 is SYGVQD (reference sequence). Trimming removed 0 bases from V and 7 bases from J, with 7 bases in between. The CDR3 loop reads CASSESEGQPQHF. The CDR3 DNA follows: TGCGCCAGCAGTGAGTCCGAGGGCCAGCCCCAGCATTTT.

This clonotype was picked up a small number of times. V and J are TRBV6-5 and TRBJ2-5, with D perhaps being TRBD1 or TRBD2 (6 bases each). This CDR3 spans 16 amino acids. The germline V gene encodes CDR1 MNHEY and CDR2 SVGAGI. Trimming shortened V by 6 bases and J by 1 base, and 18 bases separated the two germline ends. CDR3: CASRPRRGGGQETQYF. As DNA, the CDR3 is TGTGCCAGCAGACCTCGGAGAGGAGGGGGCCAAGAGACCCAGTACTTC.

At least ten counts were recorded for this clonotype. The chain recombines TRBV15 with TRBJ1-5; D is undetermined. The germline V and J ends were trimmed by 0 bases and 3 bases, with 3 bases remaining between them. This CDR3 has 13 residues. Germline CDR1 reads LNHNV; CDR2 reads YYDKDF (reference sequence). In nucleotides, the CDR3 is TGTGCCACCAGCAGAGATCTCAATCAGCCCCAGCATTTT. This encodes CATSRDLNQPQHF.

The table lists this clonotype with many counts. The chain links TRBV12-3 or TRBV12-4 to TRBJ1-5, with unresolved D. The germline V and J ends were trimmed by 4 bases and 7 bases, with 5 bases remaining between them. The CDR3 runs to 11 residues. For the CDR3, the DNA is TGTGCCAGCAGTTCCGGCCAGCCCCAGCATTTT. It specifies CASSSGQPQHF.

This clonotype turned up a few times. The rearrangement joins TRBV19 to TRBJ2-6; possible D gene TRBD1, 6 bases. Germline CDR1 reads LNHDA; CDR2 reads SQIVND (reference sequence). This CDR3 is built from 18 residues. The germline V and J ends were trimmed by 7 bases and 1 base, with 20 bases remaining between them. CDR3 bases: TGTGCCAGTACCAATAGGACAGTGGGGCTTTCTGGGGCCAACGTCCTGACTTTC. Amino acids: CASTNRTVGLSGANVLTF.

The chain links TRBV7-2 to TRBJ1-4; D is possibly TRBD1 (6 bases). CDR3 length: 16 residues. Deletions cut 1 base from V and 7 bases from J, with 16 bases between. Germline lookup yields CDR1 SGHTA and CDR2 FQGNSA. CDR3 sequence (DNA): TGTGCCAGCAGCTTAGGCCCAGCAGGGGCAGGTGAAAAACTGTTTTTT. Translated, it gives CASSLGPAGAGEKLFF. Complete variable domain (other parts from reference TRBV7-2 and TRBJ1-4): GAGVSQSPSNKVTEKGKDVELRCDPISGHTALYWYRQSLGQGLEFLIYFQGNSAPDKSGLPSDRFSAERTGGSVSTLTIQRTQQEDSAVYLCASSLGPAGAGEKLFFGSGTQLSVL.

The V call is TRBV20-1, the J call TRBJ2-5; D remains ambiguous. The CDR3 extends over 13 amino acids. Germline CDR1 is DFQATT and CDR2 is SNEGSKA (reference sequence). V was clipped by 5 bases and J by 1 base, with 11 bases between them. The CDR3 protein is CSALATGQETQYF. In DNA form, the CDR3 reads TGCAGTGCTCTCGCGACTGGCCAAGAGACCCAGTACTTC.

This clonotype turned up a few times. The chain couples TRBV2 to TRBJ2-3; D is ambiguous. V lost 6 bases, J lost 4 bases, and 11 bases lay in between. Germline CDR1 and CDR2: SNHLY and FYNNEI. The CDR3 loop spans 13 amino acids. The CDR3 coding sequence is TGTGCCAGCAGCCAAGGCGAGTCAGATACGCAGTATTTT. This sequence encodes CASSQGESDTQYF.

CDR3 nucleotides: TGCAGTGCCGGAGACAGGGTGACTCTAGGGACCCAGTACTTC. It is translated as CSAGDRVTLGTQYF. The rearrangement uses TRBV20-1 and TRBJ2-5; the match to TRBD1 covers 7 bases. CDR3 length: 14 residues. Looked up from germline, CDR1 is DFQATT and CDR2 is SNEGSKA (reference sequence). V lost 6 bases, J lost 7 bases, and 14 bases stayed unmatched.